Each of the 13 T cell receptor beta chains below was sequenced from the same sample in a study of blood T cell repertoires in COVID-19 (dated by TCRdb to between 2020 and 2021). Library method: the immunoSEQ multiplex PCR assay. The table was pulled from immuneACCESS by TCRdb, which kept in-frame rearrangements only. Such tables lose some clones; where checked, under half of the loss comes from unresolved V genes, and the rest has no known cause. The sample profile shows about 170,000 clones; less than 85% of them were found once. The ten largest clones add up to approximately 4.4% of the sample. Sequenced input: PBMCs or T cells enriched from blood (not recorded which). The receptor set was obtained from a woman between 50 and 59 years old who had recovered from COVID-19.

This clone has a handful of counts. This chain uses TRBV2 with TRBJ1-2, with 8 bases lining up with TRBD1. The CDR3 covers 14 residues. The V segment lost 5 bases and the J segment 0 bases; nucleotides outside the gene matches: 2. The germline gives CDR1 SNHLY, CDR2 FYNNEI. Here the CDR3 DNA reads TGTGCCAGCAGTTACAGGGGGTCTAACTATGGCTACACCTTC. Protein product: CASSYRGSNYGYTF.

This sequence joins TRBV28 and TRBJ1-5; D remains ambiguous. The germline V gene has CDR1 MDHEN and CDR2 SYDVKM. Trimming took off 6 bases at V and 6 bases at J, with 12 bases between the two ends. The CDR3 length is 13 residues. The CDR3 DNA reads TGTGCCAGCAGGGGAGGGAGGAGTCAGCCCCAGCATTTT. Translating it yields CASRGGRSQPQHF.

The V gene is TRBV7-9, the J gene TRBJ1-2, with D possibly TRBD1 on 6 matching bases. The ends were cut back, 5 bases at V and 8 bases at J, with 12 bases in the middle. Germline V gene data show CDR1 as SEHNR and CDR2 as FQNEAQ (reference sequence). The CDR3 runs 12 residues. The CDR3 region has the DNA TGTGCCAGCAGCATACAGGGTTGGGGCTACACCTTC. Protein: CASSIQGWGYTF.

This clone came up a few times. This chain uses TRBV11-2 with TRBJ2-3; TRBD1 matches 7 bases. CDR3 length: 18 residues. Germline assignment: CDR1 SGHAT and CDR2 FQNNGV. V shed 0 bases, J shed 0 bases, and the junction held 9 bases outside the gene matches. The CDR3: CASSLDRRGQASTDTQYF. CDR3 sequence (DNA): TGTGCCAGCAGCTTAGATCGTAGGGGGCAGGCTAGCACAGATACGCAGTATTTT.

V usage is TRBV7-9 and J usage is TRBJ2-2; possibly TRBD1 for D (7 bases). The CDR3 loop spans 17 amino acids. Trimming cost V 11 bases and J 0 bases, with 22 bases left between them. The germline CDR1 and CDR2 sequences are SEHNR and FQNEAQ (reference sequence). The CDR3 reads CAQGGDFSVANTGELFF. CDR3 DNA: TGTGCCCAGGGGGGAGACTTCTCTGTCGCGAACACCGGGGAGCTGTTTTTT.

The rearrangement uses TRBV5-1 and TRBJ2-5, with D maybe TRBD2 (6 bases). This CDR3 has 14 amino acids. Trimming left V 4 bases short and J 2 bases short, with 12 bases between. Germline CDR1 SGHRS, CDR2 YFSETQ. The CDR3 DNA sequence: TGCGCCAGCAGCCCGACTAGTACTCAAGAGACCCAGTACTTC. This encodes CASSPTSTQETQYF. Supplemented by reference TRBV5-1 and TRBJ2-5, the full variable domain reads KAGVTQTPRYLIKTRGQQVTLSCSPISGHRSVSWYQQTPGQGLQFLFEYFSETQRNKGNFPGRFSGRQFSNSRSEMNVSTLELGDSALYLCASSPTSTQETQYFGPGTRLLVL.

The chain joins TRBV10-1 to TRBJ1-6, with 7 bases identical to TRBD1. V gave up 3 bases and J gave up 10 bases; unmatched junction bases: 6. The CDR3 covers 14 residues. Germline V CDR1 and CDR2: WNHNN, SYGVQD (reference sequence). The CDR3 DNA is TGCGCCAGCAGTGAAAGGGGGCAGGAATCACCCCTCCACTTT. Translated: CASSERGQESPLHF.

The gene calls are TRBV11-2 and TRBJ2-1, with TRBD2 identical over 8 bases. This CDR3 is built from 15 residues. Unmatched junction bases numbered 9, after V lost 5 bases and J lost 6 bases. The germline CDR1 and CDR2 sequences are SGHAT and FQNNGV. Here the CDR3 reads CASSVRTSRPNEQFF. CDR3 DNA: TGTGCCAGCAGCGTCCGGACTAGCCGCCCCAATGAGCAGTTCTTC. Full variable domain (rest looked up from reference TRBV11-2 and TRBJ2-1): EAGVAQSPRYKIIEKRQSVAFWCNPISGHATLYWYQQILGQGPKLLIQFQNNGVVDDSQLPKDRFSAERLKGVDSTLKIQPAKLEDSAVYLCASSVRTSRPNEQFFGPGTRLTVL.

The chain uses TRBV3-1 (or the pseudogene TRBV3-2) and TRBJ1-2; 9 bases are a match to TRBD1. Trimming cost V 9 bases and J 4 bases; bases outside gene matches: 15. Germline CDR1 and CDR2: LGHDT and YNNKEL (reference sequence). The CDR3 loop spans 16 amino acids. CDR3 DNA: TGTGCCAGTCGATTCTCGGGGACAGGGTTTCGCTATGGCTACACCTTC. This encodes CASRFSGTGFRYGYTF.

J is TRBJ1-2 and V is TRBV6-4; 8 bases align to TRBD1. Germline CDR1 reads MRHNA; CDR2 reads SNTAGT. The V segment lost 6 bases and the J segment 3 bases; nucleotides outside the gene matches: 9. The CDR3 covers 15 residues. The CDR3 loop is CASRLFGQGDYGYTF. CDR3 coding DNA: TGTGCCAGCAGATTATTCGGACAGGGCGACTATGGCTACACCTTC.

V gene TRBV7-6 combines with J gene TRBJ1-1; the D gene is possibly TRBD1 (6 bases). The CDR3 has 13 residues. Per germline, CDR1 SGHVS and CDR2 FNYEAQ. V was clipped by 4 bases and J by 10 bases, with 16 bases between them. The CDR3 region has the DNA TGTGCCAGCAGCTCGAGCTTGGGGGCTGTAGCTTTCTTT. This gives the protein CASSSSLGAVAFF. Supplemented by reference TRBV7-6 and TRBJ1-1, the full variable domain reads GAGVSQSPRYKVTKRGQDVALRCDPISGHVSLYWYRQALGQGPEFLTYFNYEAQQDKSGLPNDRFSAERPEGSISTLTIQRTEQRDSAMYRCASSSSLGAVAFFGQGTRLTVV.

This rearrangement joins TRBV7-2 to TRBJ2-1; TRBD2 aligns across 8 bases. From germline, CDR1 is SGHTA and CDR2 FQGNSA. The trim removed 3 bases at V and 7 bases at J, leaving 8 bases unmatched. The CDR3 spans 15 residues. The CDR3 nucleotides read TGTGCCAGCAGCTTGGAAGGGACTAGGGGGAATGAGCAGTTCTTC. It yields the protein CASSLEGTRGNEQFF.

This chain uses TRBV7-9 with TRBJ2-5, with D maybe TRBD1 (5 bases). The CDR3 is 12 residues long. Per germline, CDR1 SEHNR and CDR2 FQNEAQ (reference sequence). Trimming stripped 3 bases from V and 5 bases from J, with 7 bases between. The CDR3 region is CASSFNRETQYF. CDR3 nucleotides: TGTGCCAGCAGCTTTAACAGGGAGACCCAGTACTTC.